This is a list of T cell receptor beta chains from one sample in a study of T cells after yellow fever vaccination. TCRdb passed the 5' RACE reads through MiXCR, listing each CDR3 protein once. Of tens of thousands of distinct CDR3 sequences in the sample, less than 3.5% were seen once. This sample comprised PBMCs, either bulk or a sorted T-cell subset (CD4+, CD8+, memory, or dextramer-sorted; not recorded which), obtained 35 to 50 days after the first yellow fever vaccination. These receptors originate from a young man who received the YFV17D yellow fever vaccine. Each CDR3 is given without its conserved first and last residue. Each record gives: clone size, J gene, V gene, D gene, CDR3 protein. A D gene is named only where the DNA matches it firmly. The size entry is marked missing in some rows and otherwise reads once, few, many or a size class.

clone size: many
J gene: TRBJ1-1
V gene: TRBV7-9
D gene: NA
CDR3 protein: ASSLGGAGMAAEAF

clone size: many
J gene: TRBJ2-1
V gene: TRBV5-1
D gene: TRBD1
CDR3 protein: ASSGTGTINEQF

clone size: many
J gene: TRBJ1-4
V gene: TRBV6-6
D gene: TRBD1
CDR3 protein: ASRGTGGEKLF

clone size: many
J gene: TRBJ2-1
V gene: TRBV2
D gene: NA
CDR3 protein: ASSGTAGAKTQF

clone size: many
J gene: TRBJ2-2
V gene: TRBV12-3/TRBV12-4
D gene: TRBD1
CDR3 protein: ASSSTGAGELF

clone size: many
J gene: TRBJ2-3
V gene: TRBV5-4
D gene: NA
CDR3 protein: ASSLGGALSTDTQY

clone size: many
J gene: TRBJ2-1
V gene: TRBV11-2
D gene: NA
CDR3 protein: ASSTRTGFYNEQF

clone size: many
J gene: TRBJ2-3
V gene: TRBV3-1
D gene: NA
CDR3 protein: ASSQSDTQY

clone size: many
J gene: TRBJ1-5
V gene: TRBV6-1
D gene: NA
CDR3 protein: ASSVGGNQPQH

clone size: many
J gene: TRBJ2-2
V gene: TRBV7-6
D gene: NA
CDR3 protein: ASSYPGTTGELF

clone size: many
J gene: TRBJ1-1
V gene: TRBV7-9
D gene: TRBD1
CDR3 protein: ASSFGQGSTEAF

clone size: NA
J gene: TRBJ1-2
V gene: TRBV7-9
D gene: NA
CDR3 protein: ASSPGLSGYT

clone size: once
J gene: TRBJ2-1
V gene: TRBV20-1
D gene: NA
CDR3 protein: SGRLYPYNEQF

clone size: NA
J gene: TRBJ1-2
V gene: TRBV7-8
D gene: NA
CDR3 protein: AMSLGLLYGYT

clone size: many
J gene: TRBJ2-7
V gene: TRBV28
D gene: TRBD2
CDR3 protein: ASSYPGLAGYEQY

clone size: many
J gene: TRBJ1-1
V gene: TRBV7-2
D gene: NA
CDR3 protein: ASSLDISGQGERAF

clone size: many
J gene: TRBJ1-1
V gene: TRBV18
D gene: NA
CDR3 protein: ASSPEHDTGRAF

clone size: many
J gene: TRBJ2-1
V gene: TRBV7-2
D gene: TRBD2
CDR3 protein: ASRPLSGGGYNEQF

clone size: many
J gene: TRBJ1-5
V gene: TRBV18
D gene: NA
CDR3 protein: ASSPGRERYQPQH

clone size: many
J gene: TRBJ2-2
V gene: TRBV12-3/TRBV12-4
D gene: TRBD1
CDR3 protein: ASSPTGENTGELF